Presented here are 27 T cell receptor beta chains from one specimen sequenced in a study of blood T cell repertoires in COVID-19. The assay was immunoSEQ multiplex PCR, and TCRdb's table has in-frame clones only and misses some. Of 250,000 to 300,000 clones listed, around 87% are singletons. Sequenced input: peripheral blood. These TCRs come from a woman aged 45-60 years who had recovered from COVID-19.

The CDR3 sequence: CASSIEWGQGYGYTF. CDR3 nucleotides: TGTGCCAGTAGTATAGAATGGGGACAGGGGTATGGCTACACCTTC. V usage is TRBV19 and J usage is TRBJ1-2, with 10 positions matching TRBD1. Germline V gene data show CDR1 as LNHDA and CDR2 as SQIVND (reference sequence). Germline trimming cut 0 bases from V and 5 bases from J; bases unmatched to any gene: 3. CDR3 length equals 15 residues.

CDR3 in amino acids: CASSRVSEAFF. The CDR3, as DNA: TGTGCCAGTAGCAGGGTGTCTGAAGCTTTCTTT. The chain combines TRBV19 with TRBJ1-1; D perhaps matches TRBD1 (5 bases). The CDR3 totals 11 residues. Germline CDR1 LNHDA, CDR2 SQIVND (reference sequence). Trimming shortened V by 6 bases and J by 6 bases, and 8 bases separated the two germline ends.

The count of this clone is one. V usage is TRBV5-1 and J usage is TRBJ2-5; a weak D match, TRBD1 (6 bases). The germline V gene has CDR1 SGHRS and CDR2 YFSETQ. Trimming pared 4 bases from V and 2 bases from J, leaving 6 bases between. This CDR3 has 12 amino acids. CDR3 sequence: CASSGQQETQYF. The CDR3 coding sequence is TGCGCCAGCAGCGGACAGCAAGAGACCCAGTACTTC.

The chain links TRBV2 to TRBJ1-2; 7 positions agree with TRBD1. Germline trimming cut 6 bases from V and 1 base from J; bases unmatched to any gene: 8. The germline V gene encodes CDR1 SNHLY and CDR2 FYNNEI. The CDR3 has 15 residues. CDR3 protein: CASSLTGILNYGYTF. CDR3 DNA: TGTGCCAGCAGCCTGACAGGGATTCTTAACTATGGCTACACCTTC.

The chain links TRBV6-5 to TRBJ1-2, with D possibly being TRBD1 (5 bases). Germline V lookup: CDR1 MNHEY, CDR2 SVGAGI. V lost 3 bases, J lost 7 bases, and 6 bases lay in between. The CDR3 runs 11 residues. Here the CDR3 reads CASSYRGGYTF. The CDR3 nucleotides are TGTGCCAGCAGTTATAGGGGTGGCTACACCTTC.

The rearrangement links TRBV12-3 or TRBV12-4 to TRBJ2-3, with 7 nucleotides matching TRBD2. Trimming removed 8 bases from V and 4 bases from J; junction bases left unmatched: 6. CDR3 length equals 13 residues. Written as DNA, the CDR3 is TGTGCCAGCCTGGGAGGGGTGGCAGATACGCAGTATTTT. Translating it yields CASLGGVADTQYF.

This clone is a singleton in its sample. This chain links TRBV12-3 or TRBV12-4 with TRBJ2-3; TRBD2 agrees at 7 bases. V shed 6 bases and J 7 bases; nucleotides not matched to a gene: 4. The CDR3 is 12 residues long. Here the CDR3 DNA reads TGTGCCAGCAGCATGGGGGGGTATACGCAGTATTTT. It is translated as CASSMGGYTQYF.

The CDR3 sequence is CASSQDDPDLGGYTF. CDR3 DNA sequence: TGCGCCAGCAGCCAAGATGATCCTGACTTGGGTGGCTACACCTTC. The rearrangement uses TRBV4-3 and TRBJ1-2; D remains unclear. Per the germline V gene, CDR1 is LGHNA and CDR2 is YSLEER. Trimming took 0 bases from V and 7 from J, leaving 15 bases between them. CDR3 length: 15 residues.

The chain carries TRBV2 and TRBJ2-2; D might be TRBD1 (5 bases). CDR1 and CDR2 (germline): SNHLY, FYNNEI. V was trimmed by 5 bases and J by 5 bases, leaving 15 bases between them. CDR3 length: 15 residues. CDR3 nucleotide sequence: TGTGCCAGCAGTTCCCAGGGTTTTTCTACCGGGGAGCTGTTTTTT. It specifies CASSSQGFSTGELFF.

V is TRBV2 and J is TRBJ1-5; TRBD1 might be the D (5 bases). V was trimmed by 5 bases and J by 6 bases, leaving 20 bases between them. There are 16 residues in the CDR3. From germline, CDR1 is SNHLY and CDR2 FYNNEI. CDR3 DNA: TGTGCCAGCAGTACGACTTTGGGGGGGGTCGGTCAGCCCCAGCATTTT. It translates to CASSTTLGGVGQPQHF.

This chain connects TRBV27 to TRBJ2-5; 12 nucleotides match TRBD2. J gave up 0 bases and V 6 bases, and 11 bases lay outside the gene matches. CDR1 is MNHEY, CDR2 SMNVEV, per germline (reference sequence). CDR3 size: 18 residues. Written as DNA, the CDR3 is TGTGCCAGCAGCCGCGGACTAGCGGGGAGGTGGTACCAAGAGACCCAGTACTTC. It encodes CASSRGLAGRWYQETQYF.

The chain uses TRBV25-1 and TRBJ1-6; D possibly corresponds to TRBD1 (6 bases). In germline, CDR1 is MGHDK, CDR2 SYGVNS. V was clipped by 4 bases and J by 7 bases, with 11 bases between them. This CDR3 contains 14 residues. The CDR3 sequence: CASSVGQGNSPLHF. The DNA of the CDR3 is TGTGCCAGCAGTGTCGGTCAGGGGAATTCACCCCTCCACTTT.

The chain carries TRBV5-5 and TRBJ1-4; TRBD1 aligns across 10 bases. This CDR3 has 17 amino acids. J was trimmed by 8 bases and V by 0 bases; bases with no gene match: 10. Per the germline V gene, CDR1 is SGHKS and CDR2 is YYEKEE (reference sequence). Here the CDR3 reads CASSLAPGQGFFEKLFF. The CDR3 bases are TGTGCCAGCAGCTTGGCGCCGGGACAGGGGTTTTTCGAAAAACTGTTTTTT.

The chain joins TRBV27 to TRBJ1-1; no firm D call. Trimming removed 6 bases at V and 1 base at J, with 6 bases between. This CDR3 is built from 12 residues. In germline, CDR1 is MNHEY, CDR2 SMNVEV (reference sequence). Here the CDR3 DNA reads TGTGCCAGCAGCCGGGGGAACACTGAAGCTTTCTTT. This translates into CASSRGNTEAFF.

The V and J genes are TRBV5-8 and TRBJ1-1, with unresolved D. The length of the CDR3 is 14 residues. Germline CDR1 and CDR2: SGHTS and YDEGEE. V lost 1 base and J lost 0, with 7 bases in between. For the CDR3, the DNA is TGTGCCAGCAGCTTGACTGAAATGAACACTGAAGCTTTCTTT. Translation gives CASSLTEMNTEAFF.

The chain joins TRBV5-1 to TRBJ1-4, with 9 bases identical to TRBD1. CDR1 is SGHRS, CDR2 YFSETQ, per germline. This CDR3 comprises 14 residues. V lost 1 base and J lost 8; bases outside the gene matches: 3. The CDR3 DNA reads TGCGCCAGCAGCTTGACAGGGACAGGGGAAAAACTGTTTTTT. Translating it yields CASSLTGTGEKLFF.

This clone was seen just once. The V gene is TRBV7-6, the J gene TRBJ1-6; TRBD1 matches 10 bases. V shed 6 bases, J shed 10 bases, and the junction held 9 bases outside the gene matches. Per germline, CDR1 SGHVS and CDR2 FNYEAQ. This CDR3 region has 15 residues. CDR3 loop: CASSLGTGAGSPLHF. The CDR3 DNA is TGTGCCAGCAGTCTCGGGACAGGGGCAGGATCACCCCTCCACTTT. The variable domain in full, with the rest retrieved from reference TRBV7-6 and TRBJ1-6, is GAGVSQSPRYKVTKRGQDVALRCDPISGHVSLYWYRQALGQGPEFLTYFNYEAQQDKSGLPNDRFSAERPEGSISTLTIQRTEQRDSAMYRCASSLGTGAGSPLHFGNGTRLTVT.

The V gene is TRBV4-2, the J gene TRBJ1-1; 9 bases line up with TRBD1. Germline loops: CDR1 LGHNA, CDR2 YNFKEQ. This CDR3 has 14 residues. V lost 6 bases to trimming and J lost 6 bases; unmatched junction nucleotides: 8. The CDR3 nucleotides read TGTGCCAGCAGTCCCGGACAGGGGCTATCTGAAGCTTTCTTT. Amino acids: CASSPGQGLSEAFF.

J is TRBJ2-3 and V is TRBV28; 8 positions match TRBD2. Trimming cost V 9 bases and J 8 bases; bases outside gene matches: 13. Germline V gene lookup returns CDR1 MDHEN and CDR2 SYDVKM. The CDR3 extends over 14 amino acids. For the CDR3, the DNA is TGTGCCAGTACCGCCGGGGGGGGCGGGGGTACGCAGTATTTT. Its protein is CASTAGGGGGTQYF.

This clone was seen only once. CDR3 amino acids: CASLTGQGASEQYF. CDR3 DNA: TGTGCCAGCCTCACGGGACAGGGCGCGTCGGAGCAGTACTTC. The rearrangement joins TRBV7-2 to TRBJ2-7; TRBD1 aligns across 9 bases. The CDR3 has 14 residues. Germline values: CDR1 SGHTA, CDR2 FQGNSA. With 8 bases clipped from V and 7 bases from J, the junction kept 12 bases outside the gene matches.

The chain's CDR3 is CASSAGLGDTGELFF. The CDR3 DNA reads TGTGCCAGCAGCGCAGGGTTGGGTGACACCGGGGAGCTGTTTTTT. The chain carries TRBV5-4 and TRBJ2-2, with D perhaps matching TRBD1 (5 bases). This CDR3 comprises 15 residues. Germline CDR1 is SGHNT and CDR2 is YYREEE (reference sequence). Trimming pared 4 bases from V and 3 bases from J, leaving 13 bases between.

J is TRBJ2-3 and V is TRBV7-2, with 9 positions matching TRBD2. The CDR3 is made up of 16 amino acids. The V gene end was trimmed by 1 base and the J gene end by 3 bases; junction bases not matched to a gene: 5. CDR1 and CDR2 from the germline V gene are SGHTA and FQGNSA. The CDR3, as DNA: TGTGCCAGCAGCTTAGTAGCGGGAGTGGGGACAGATACGCAGTATTTT. Translation gives CASSLVAGVGTDTQYF.

The chain links TRBV6-5 to TRBJ2-1, with D perhaps matching TRBD2 (6 bases). The germline V gene encodes CDR1 MNHEY and CDR2 SVGAGI. The V end lost 4 bases, the J end lost 2 bases, and 12 bases lay between the germline ends. CDR3 length: 15 amino acids. The CDR3 DNA reads TGTGCCAGCAGTTCCATAGCGGCGACCTACAATGAGCAGTTCTTC. Residues: CASSSIAATYNEQFF.

V gene TRBV2 combines with J gene TRBJ1-5; D unclear. Germline CDR1 is SNHLY and CDR2 is FYNNEI. V was shortened by 0 bases and J by 5 bases, with 11 bases between the two germline ends. CDR3 length: 15 residues. CDR3: CASSEAPADYQPQHF. For the CDR3, the DNA is TGTGCCAGCAGTGAAGCACCGGCAGACTATCAGCCCCAGCATTTT.

This clone was observed once. The gene calls are TRBV2 and TRBJ1-2; 10 nucleotides line up with TRBD1. CDR3 length: 15 residues. V lost 6 bases and J lost 5; bases outside the gene matches: 9. Germline CDR1 and CDR2: SNHLY and FYNNEI. The CDR3 DNA is TGTGCCAGCAGGCCGACAGGGGGCAGCCTTTATGGCTACACCTTC. The encoded protein is CASRPTGGSLYGYTF.

This clone came up once. The CDR3 DNA reads TGTGCCAGCAGCTTAGAGATAGCGGGGGGGCAAGAGACCCAGTACTTC. It translates to CASSLEIAGGQETQYF. This chain joins TRBV11-2 and TRBJ2-5, with TRBD2 matching over 11 bases. The junction had 2 bases not matched to a gene; V was cut back by 0 bases and J by 2 bases. CDR3 length: 16 amino acids. Germline V gene lookup returns CDR1 SGHAT and CDR2 FQNNGV.

Written as DNA, the CDR3 is TGTGCCAGCAGCTTGCACAGGGGTGGTGAAGCTTTCTTT. This codes for CASSLHRGGEAFF. The chain carries TRBV7-3 and TRBJ1-1, with TRBD1 identical over 7 bases. Germline values: CDR1 SGHTA, CDR2 FQGTGA. The ends lost 3 bases at V and 7 bases at J; junction bases unmatched: 5. The CDR3 length is 13 residues.